One sample yielded the 32 T cell receptor beta chains listed below, sequenced in a study of cytomegalovirus exposure and HLA in healthy donors (dated by TCRdb to the late 2010s). Library generation was performed with the immunoSEQ multiplex PCR assay. Imported from immuneACCESS, the table was reduced by TCRdb to in-frame sequences with V and J called. These copies leave out some clones; in studies compared against another copy, an unresolved V gene accounts for under half, and the cause of the remainder is not known. This sample gives over 60,000 clones in total; roughly 95% of them show up just once. Approximately 3.5% of the sample comes from the top ten. Sequencing was carried out using PBMCs. These receptors were obtained from a man aged 18-30 years in good health and CMV-seronegative.

In nucleotides, the CDR3 is TGCGCCAGCAGCCCGGACAGGGGACACGAGCAGTACTTC. It translates to CASSPDRGHEQYF. This rearrangement joins TRBV5-1 to TRBJ2-7; TRBD1 aligns across 9 bases. After removal of 4 bases from V and 5 bases from J, the junction contained 4 bases not matched to a gene. The CDR3 covers 13 residues. CDR1 is SGHRS and CDR2 is YFSETQ in the germline V gene.

The V call is TRBV6-5, the J call TRBJ1-1; D unclear. Germline V lookup: CDR1 MNHEY, CDR2 SVGAGI. V lost 5 bases to trimming and J lost 3 bases, with 4 bases between them. This CDR3 is built from 11 residues. CDR3 amino acids: CASSGHTEAFF. CDR3 in DNA: TGTGCCAGCAGTGGCCACACTGAAGCTTTCTTT.

The rearrangement joins TRBV15 to TRBJ1-1; weak D call: TRBD1 (5 bases). From germline, CDR1 is LNHNV and CDR2 YYDKDF (reference sequence). CDR3 length equals 16 residues. V lost 1 base and J 3 bases, leaving 15 bases between the germline ends. The CDR3 nucleotides read TGTGCCACCAGCAGAGGCGGCAGGGCTGTGGACACTGAAGCTTTCTTT. This codes for CATSRGGRAVDTEAFF.

The CDR3 DNA is TGTGCCACCGCGGACAGGACCTTAGCCAAAAACATTCAGTACTTC. This gives the protein CATADRTLAKNIQYF. The chain carries TRBV19 and TRBJ2-4; 7 nucleotides match TRBD1. CDR3 length equals 15 residues. V trimming: 10 bases; J trimming: 0 bases; junction bases outside the gene matches: 9. CDR1 and CDR2 (germline): LNHDA, SQIVND (reference sequence).

The CDR3: CASTGQLNTEAFF. The CDR3, as DNA: TGCGCCAGCACGGGACAGCTGAACACTGAAGCTTTCTTT. This sequence joins TRBV10-2 and TRBJ1-1; 7 bases map to TRBD1. The CDR3 runs to 13 residues. The V gene end was trimmed by 7 bases and the J gene end by 0 bases; junction bases not matched to a gene: 2. Germline CDR1 reads WSHSY; CDR2 reads SAAADI.

The V gene is TRBV23-1, the J gene TRBJ1-1; 8 bases fit TRBD1. TRBV23-1 is placed among ORFs of uncertain function. The trim removed 4 bases at V and 7 bases at J, leaving 23 bases unmatched. The CDR3 is 19 residues long. CDR3 loop: CASSLQIQLYSLGQGEAFF. The CDR3 DNA reads as TGCGCCAGCAGTCTCCAAATTCAACTCTATTCGCTCGGACAGGGTGAAGCTTTCTTT.

V and J are TRBV7-2 and TRBJ2-7, with D perhaps matching TRBD1 (6 bases). Germline-derived CDR1 and CDR2 are SGHTA and FQGNSA. Trimming stripped 1 base from V and 4 bases from J, with 14 bases between. This CDR3 contains 15 residues. CDR3 nucleotide sequence: TGTGCCAGCAGCTTAGGGGACATAGGACGATACGAGCAGTACTTC. This translates into CASSLGDIGRYEQYF. Based on the CDR3 plus reference TRBV7-2 and TRBJ2-7, the full variable domain is GAGVSQSPSNKVTEKGKDVELRCDPISGHTALYWYRQSLGQGLEFLIYFQGNSAPDKSGLPSDRFSAERTGGSVSTLTIQRTQQEDSAVYLCASSLGDIGRYEQYFGPGTRLTVT.

This chain uses TRBV29-1 with TRBJ1-1; D ambiguous. This CDR3 spans 10 amino acids. Germline CDR1 SQVTM, CDR2 ANQGSEA. V lost 3 bases and J 11 bases, leaving 10 bases between the germline ends. The DNA of the CDR3 is TGCAGCGTTGACGCGGGGAGGGCTTTCTTT. Protein: CSVDAGRAFF.

The rearrangement joins TRBV7-6 to TRBJ2-1, with D maybe TRBD1 (5 bases). The V end was cut by 2 bases, the J end by 4 bases, with 12 bases between. This CDR3 spans 15 amino acids. The germline V gene has CDR1 SGHVS and CDR2 FNYEAQ. The DNA of the CDR3 is TGTGCCAGCAGCTTATCATCGGACAAGTACAATGAGCAGTTCTTC. Its protein is CASSLSSDKYNEQFF. The variable domain in full, completed from reference TRBV7-6 and TRBJ2-1, reads GAGVSQSPRYKVTKRGQDVALRCDPISGHVSLYWYRQALGQGPEFLTYFNYEAQQDKSGLPNDRFSAERPEGSISTLTIQRTEQRDSAMYRCASSLSSDKYNEQFFGPGTRLTVL.

This chain uses TRBV5-1 with TRBJ1-4, with D possibly being TRBD1 (6 bases). The CDR3 length is 16 residues. Germline loops: CDR1 SGHRS, CDR2 YFSETQ. The ends were cut back, 4 bases at V and 5 bases at J, with 18 bases in the middle. In DNA, the CDR3 is TGCGCCAGCAGCAGGATGACCGGGACAAGAAATGAAAAACTGTTTTTT. Translation: CASSRMTGTRNEKLFF.

V usage is TRBV5-1 and J usage is TRBJ1-1, with 8 bases identical to TRBD1. CDR1 is SGHRS and CDR2 is YFSETQ in the germline V gene. The CDR3 totals 12 residues. The ends lost 8 bases at V and 5 bases at J; junction bases unmatched: 5. CDR3 sequence reads: CASRTGSTEAFF. The CDR3 DNA sequence: TGCGCCAGTCGGACAGGGTCGACTGAAGCTTTCTTT. The whole variable domain, remainder taken from reference TRBV5-1 and TRBJ1-1, is KAGVTQTPRYLIKTRGQQVTLSCSPISGHRSVSWYQQTPGQGLQFLFEYFSETQRNKGNFPGRFSGRQFSNSRSEMNVSTLELGDSALYLCASRTGSTEAFFGQGTRLTVV.

J is TRBJ1-1 and V is TRBV9, with D possibly matching TRBD1 (5 bases). The ends were cut back, 0 bases at V and 4 bases at J, with 13 bases in the middle. CDR3 length: 15 residues. Germline lookup yields CDR1 SGDLS and CDR2 YYNGEE. The chain's CDR3 is CASSVGVGGGTEAFF. In nucleotides, the CDR3 is TGTGCCAGCAGCGTAGGGGTCGGGGGTGGCACTGAAGCTTTCTTT.

The chain links TRBV4-3 to TRBJ2-7, with D possibly TRBD2 on 6 matching bases. Trimming removed 1 base at V and 6 bases at J, with 13 bases between. Germline V gives CDR1 LGHNA, CDR2 YSLEER. The CDR3 contains 14 residues. The CDR3 region is CASSQVRGLGEQYF. In DNA form, the CDR3 reads TGCGCCAGCAGCCAAGTGCGGGGACTCGGCGAGCAGTACTTC.

V and J are TRBV27 and TRBJ1-4, with 7 bases lining up with TRBD1. There are 15 residues in the CDR3. The junction had 2 bases not matched to a gene; V was cut back by 0 bases and J by 4 bases. CDR1 is MNHEY, CDR2 SMNVEV, per germline (reference sequence). The CDR3 sequence is CASSLSGTVNEKLFF. In nucleotides, the CDR3 is TGTGCCAGCAGTTTATCCGGGACAGTTAATGAAAAACTGTTTTTT.

This clone showed up just once. V and J are TRBV5-1 and TRBJ2-7; 10 bases match TRBD1. The V gene's germline CDR1 is SGHRS and CDR2 YFSETQ. The CDR3 length is 15 residues. The J segment lost 3 bases and the V segment lost 5 bases, leaving 8 bases of the junction unmatched. The CDR3 here is CASSRSGTGDYEQYF. DNA for the CDR3: TGCGCCAGCAGTCGCTCCGGGACAGGGGACTACGAGCAGTACTTC.

This chain uses TRBV2 with TRBJ1-5; 7 bases map to TRBD1. J gave up 6 bases and V 7 bases, and 9 bases lay outside the gene matches. The V gene's germline CDR1 is SNHLY and CDR2 FYNNEI. The CDR3 is 14 amino acids. The CDR3 region has the DNA TGTGCCAGCATTGCCCGACAGGGAGGTCAGCCCCAGCATTTT. This codes for CASIARQGGQPQHF.

This chain links TRBV2 with TRBJ2-5; no firm D call. The CDR3 is made up of 13 amino acids. Germline lookup yields CDR1 SNHLY and CDR2 FYNNEI. V was clipped by 6 bases and J by 0 bases, with 8 bases between them. The CDR3 is CASRAAYQETQYF. The CDR3 nucleotides are TGTGCCAGCAGGGCAGCGTACCAAGAGACCCAGTACTTC.

The rearrangement joins TRBV5-1 to TRBJ2-5, with D perhaps TRBD2 (6 bases). CDR3 length: 16 amino acids. Germline assignment: CDR1 SGHRS and CDR2 YFSETQ. Trimming cost V 0 bases and J 4 bases, with 16 bases left between them. The CDR3, as DNA: TGCGCCAGCAGCTTGGGACCTGCCGACGGGGGAGAGACCCAGTACTTC. It specifies CASSLGPADGGETQYF.

CDR3 amino acids: CASSFTSRGLAGNTIYF. For the CDR3, the DNA is TGCGCCAGCAGCTTTACTAGTAGAGGGTTGGCTGGAAACACCATATATTTT. The V and J genes are TRBV5-1 and TRBJ1-3; D is undetermined. This CDR3 spans 17 amino acids. The germline CDR1 and CDR2 sequences are SGHRS and YFSETQ. Trimming stripped 2 bases from V and 2 bases from J, with 17 bases between.

The V gene is TRBV4-1, the J gene TRBJ1-5, with a possible D match to TRBD1 (5 bases). V lost 0 bases, J lost 0 bases, and 9 bases lay in between. The CDR3 runs to 16 residues. CDR1 and CDR2 (germline): MGHRA, YSYEKL. The CDR3 protein is CASSQDGGYSNQPQHF. The CDR3 nucleotides are TGCGCCAGCAGCCAAGATGGGGGGTATAGCAATCAGCCCCAGCATTTT.

The rearrangement joins TRBV4-1 to TRBJ1-2; tentatively, D is TRBD1 (6 bases). In germline, CDR1 is MGHRA, CDR2 YSYEKL. The CDR3 runs 15 residues. Trimming left V 0 bases short and J 3 bases short, with 11 bases between. In DNA, the CDR3 is TGCGCCAGCAGCCAAGATGGCAGGGGAGACTATGGCTACACCTTC. This translates into CASSQDGRGDYGYTF.

The CDR3 protein is CASSFGVGSNEQFF. CDR3 coding DNA: TGTGCCAGCAGCTTCGGGGTTGGTTCCAATGAGCAGTTCTTC. The chain uses TRBV7-9 and TRBJ2-1, with D possibly TRBD2 on 5 matching bases. Looked up from germline, CDR1 is SEHNR and CDR2 is FQNEAQ (reference sequence). V was cut by 3 bases and J by 6 bases, with 12 bases left in between. This CDR3 is built from 14 residues. The full variable domain, completed using reference TRBV7-9 and TRBJ2-1, is DTGVSQNPRHKITKRGQNVTFRCDPISEHNRLYWYRQTLGQGPEFLTYFQNEAQLEKSRLLSDRFSAERPKGSFSTLEIQRTEQGDSAMYLCASSFGVGSNEQFFGPGTRLTVL.

This chain connects TRBV7-2 to TRBJ1-5; 9 bases align to TRBD1. The CDR3 is 15 residues long. The V segment lost 3 bases and the J segment 4 bases; nucleotides outside the gene matches: 4. Germline-derived CDR1 and CDR2 are SGHTA and FQGNSA. The DNA of the CDR3 is TGTGCCAGCAGCTTCTACAGGGGGCGGAATCAGCCCCAGCATTTT. Amino acid sequence: CASSFYRGRNQPQHF.

The chain recombines TRBV11-2 with TRBJ2-2; perhaps TRBD1 as D (5 bases). This CDR3 contains 14 residues. Germline values: CDR1 SGHAT, CDR2 FQNNGV. V lost 3 bases, J lost 4 bases, and 9 bases lay in between. The CDR3 sequence: CASSLGRATGELFF. The CDR3 nucleotides are TGTGCCAGCAGCTTGGGCAGGGCCACCGGGGAGCTGTTTTTT.

The chain employs TRBV5-4 and TRBJ1-4; D is undetermined. V gave up 4 bases and J gave up 7 bases, with 14 bases separating them. Germline assignment: CDR1 SGHNT and CDR2 YYREEE (reference sequence). The CDR3 loop spans 14 amino acids. The CDR3: CASSTPGRGEKLFF. CDR3 DNA: TGTGCCAGCAGCACCCCTGGGCGGGGTGAAAAACTGTTTTTT.

The chain joins TRBV7-9 to TRBJ2-5, with a possible D match to TRBD1 (5 bases). The CDR3 spans 12 residues. V gave up 5 bases and J gave up 3 bases, with 7 bases separating them. The V gene's germline CDR1 is SEHNR and CDR2 FQNEAQ (reference sequence). The CDR3 nucleotides are TGTGCCAGCAGCCGACAGAAAGAGACCCAGTACTTC. Translating gives CASSRQKETQYF.

This clone was recorded only once. Here the CDR3 DNA reads TGTGCCAGCAGCGCGTTAGCGGGGAGTGCCTACGAGCAGTACTTC. This sequence encodes CASSALAGSAYEQYF. The chain carries TRBV7-9 and TRBJ2-7, with TRBD2 identical over 8 bases. The CDR3 length is 15 residues. Trimming took 5 bases from V and 2 from J; bases not matched to a gene: 8. The germline gives CDR1 SEHNR, CDR2 FQNEAQ (reference sequence).

The rearrangement joins TRBV5-1 to TRBJ2-2, with D possibly TRBD1 on 5 matching bases. The V end was cut by 0 bases, the J end by 2 bases, with 8 bases between. The CDR3 runs 15 residues. Looked up from germline, CDR1 is SGHRS and CDR2 is YFSETQ. CDR3 amino acids: CASSLDRGNTGELFF. The CDR3, as DNA: TGCGCCAGCAGCTTGGATAGGGGAAACACCGGGGAGCTGTTTTTT.

V is TRBV10-3 and J is TRBJ1-1; 8 bases are a match to TRBD1. This CDR3 is built from 15 residues. After removal of 2 bases from V and 6 bases from J, the junction contained 8 bases not matched to a gene. Germline V gene lookup returns CDR1 ENHRY and CDR2 SYGVKD. This chain's CDR3 is CAISEAYRGRPEAFF. CDR3 DNA sequence: TGTGCCATCAGTGAGGCGTACAGGGGGAGGCCTGAAGCTTTCTTT.

The V call is TRBV6-5, the J call TRBJ1-5; D unresolved. Between the trimmed V and J ends, which lost 6 bases and 5 bases, there was a span of 14 bases. The germline V gene encodes CDR1 MNHEY and CDR2 SVGAGI. This CDR3 spans 14 amino acids. This chain's CDR3 is CASSASGWDQPQHF. DNA of the CDR3: TGTGCCAGCAGCGCCTCCGGGTGGGATCAGCCCCAGCATTTT.

The CDR3 sequence is CASSLYPGDTIYF. The CDR3 DNA is TGTGCCAGCAGCTTATACCCCGGGGACACCATATATTTT. The chain recombines TRBV13 with TRBJ1-3; D call uncertain. Germline CDR1 and CDR2: PRHDT and FYEKMQ (reference sequence). The germline V and J ends were trimmed by 2 bases and 8 bases, with 10 bases remaining between them. The CDR3 extends over 13 amino acids.

This chain connects TRBV7-8 to TRBJ2-3; 9 positions match TRBD2. Germline values: CDR1 SGHVS, CDR2 FQNEAQ. The length of the CDR3 is 15 residues. Trimming removed 5 bases from V and 7 bases from J; junction bases left unmatched: 10. The CDR3 DNA reads TGTGCCAGCAGCCTAGGGCGGGGGGGCCTAAATACGCAGTATTTT. Protein product: CASSLGRGGLNTQYF.